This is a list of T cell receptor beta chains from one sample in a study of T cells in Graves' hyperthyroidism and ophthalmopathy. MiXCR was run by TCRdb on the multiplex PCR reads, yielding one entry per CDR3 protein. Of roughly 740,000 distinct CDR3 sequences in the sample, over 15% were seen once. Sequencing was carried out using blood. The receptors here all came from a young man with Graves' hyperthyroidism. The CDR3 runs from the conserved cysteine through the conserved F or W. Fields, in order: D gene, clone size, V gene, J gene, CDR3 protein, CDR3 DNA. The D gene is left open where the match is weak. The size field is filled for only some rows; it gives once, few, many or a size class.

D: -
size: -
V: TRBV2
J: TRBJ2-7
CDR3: CASSDPREWSYEQYF
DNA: TGTGCCAGCAGTGACCCCCGGGAGTGGAGTTACGAGCAGTACTTC

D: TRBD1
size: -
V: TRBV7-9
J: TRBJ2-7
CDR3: CASSLEYGQGTHYEQYF
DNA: TGTGCCAGCAGCTTAGAGTACGGACAGGGGACACACTACGAGCAGTACTTC

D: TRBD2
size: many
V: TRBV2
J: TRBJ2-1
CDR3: CAYSGGHHNEQFF
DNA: TGTGCCTATTCGGGGGGGCACCACAATGAGCAGTTCTTC

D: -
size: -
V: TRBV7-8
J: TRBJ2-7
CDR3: CASSLARGYSYEQYF
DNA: TGTGCCAGCAGCTTGGCCCGGGGGTATTCCTACGAGCAGTACTTC

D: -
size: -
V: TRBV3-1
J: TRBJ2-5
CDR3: CASSQRASYQETQYF
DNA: TGTGCCAGCTCCCAGCGGGCCTCGTACCAAGAGACCCAGTACTTC

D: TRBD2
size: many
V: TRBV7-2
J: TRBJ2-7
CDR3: CASSLRSSGRARSYEQYF
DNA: TGTGCCAGCAGCTTACGGTCTAGCGGGAGGGCGAGGTCCTACGAGCAGTACTTC

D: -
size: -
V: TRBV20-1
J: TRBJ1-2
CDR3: CSARNPDTAYGYTF
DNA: TGCAGTGCTAGAAATCCTGATACAGCCTATGGCTACACCTTC

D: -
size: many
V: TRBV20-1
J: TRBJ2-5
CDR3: CSATEETQYF
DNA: TGCAGTGCTACAGAAGAGACCCAGTACTTC

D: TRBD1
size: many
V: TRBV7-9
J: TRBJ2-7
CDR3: CASSPAPGQGRYEQYF
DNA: TGTGCCAGCAGCCCGGCCCCGGGACAGGGGAGGTACGAGCAGTACTTC

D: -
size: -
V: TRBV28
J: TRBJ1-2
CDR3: CASSYTGKYGYTF
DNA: TGTGCCAGCAGTTATACAGGGAAGTATGGCTACACCTTC

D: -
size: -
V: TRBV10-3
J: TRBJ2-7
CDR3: CAISRGGQGNLYEQYF
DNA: TGTGCCATCAGCAGGGGAGGCCAGGGGAACCTCTACGAGCAGTACTTC

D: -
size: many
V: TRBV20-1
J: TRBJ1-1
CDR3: CSPSGPMNTEAFF
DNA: TGCAGTCCCTCCGGACCGATGAACACTGAAGCTTTCTTT